Here is one TCR beta chain with its context. Antigen unknown. One end of the junction is discordant with germline, which a read error may explain. These oral cavity squamous cell carcinomas were HPV-negative and locally advanced. This sample is part of a study of neoadjuvant anti-PD-1 for oral cavity cancer. Study at large: Non-progressing patients received a fourth nivolumab dose near day 43, then surgery on days 50-56.

Survey sequencing of tumors mostly used 4 to 5 ug DNA, two replicates. Sequenced by immunoSEQ multiplex PCR; TCRdb stores in-frame clones only, minus some. The sample records 9,000 to 9,500 clones, about 66% being singletons. Study results and caveats: Only three patients per response group were TCR-analyzed; validation needed.

Here the sequenced sample was tumor tissue, taken before nivolumab (anti-PD-1) treatment. The TCR comes from a person aged 40 to 85 with oral cavity squamous cell carcinoma.

The CDR3 loop is CASSLVSGRGMHF. The CDR3, as DNA: TGTGCCAGCAGCTTAGTTTCGGGGAGGGGAATGCACTTC. The chain recombines TRBV11-2 with TRBJ2-7; TRBD2 aligns across 7 bases. The CDR3 sequence is 13 residues long. CDR1 and CDR2 from the germline V gene are SGHAT and FQNNGV.